The subject of this entry is one T cell receptor beta chain. What it recognizes is unknown. This specimen belongs to a study of cytomegalovirus exposure and HLA in healthy donors. Study results and limitations: In an earlier analysis, in roughly 600 donors, most V segments appeared productive either ~87% or ~30% of the time. What a later analysis reportedly showed was that an Asian-associated ancestry cluster had fewer N-insertions than the roughly 670-donor mean. The authors enumerated 150 to 200 TCR beta chains as linked to cytomegalovirus.

Per the germline V gene, CDR1 is MNHEY and CDR2 is SMNVEV (reference sequence). Unmatched junction bases numbered 4, after V lost 5 bases and J lost 1 base. CDR3 size: 14 residues. It was with 60 Vbeta and 13 Jbeta primers that the PCR ran. How the authors handled the data: An analysis performed later counted 70 million to 90 million unique TCR beta chains (approximately 12 million of them shared). Only in-frame clones appear in the TCRdb table, and some are missing; sequencing was by immunoSEQ multiplex PCR. The DNA was the basis for D and trimming; V, J and clone size are from that table. Among about 62,000 clones listed, 80% to 90% were seen once.

The clonotype originates from a woman younger than 45 in good health and CMV-seronegative. This chain uses TRBV27 with TRBJ1-1; the match to TRBD1 covers 7 bases. The sequenced sample consisted of PBMCs. CDR3 sequence: CASSIDRANTEAFF. As DNA, the CDR3 is TGTGCCAGCAGTATCGACAGGGCGAACACTGAAGCTTTCTTT.